The present T cell receptor beta chain was sequenced within a study of OX40 agonist ivuxolimab in advanced cancers. Across the study: Three patients got partial responses; one had hepatocellular carcinoma and two had cutaneous melanoma.

Germline V lookup: CDR1 MDHEN, CDR2 SYDVKM. This CDR3 has 15 amino acids. J was trimmed by 5 bases and V by 4 bases; bases with no gene match: 7. The data were produced by immunoSEQ multiplex PCR, yet TCRdb's version contains in-frame clones alone and is incomplete. The sample records approximately 65,000 clones, roughly 90% being singletons. The rearrangement joins TRBV28 to TRBJ2-3, with 9 nucleotides matching TRBD2. The sequences come from CD4+ or CD8+ T cells sorted from blood, collected in a trial of the OX40 agonist ivuxolimab. This TCR was recovered from an adult with an advanced solid tumor such as melanoma, head and neck, liver or kidney cancer. The CDR3 loop reads CASSSPGLAIDTQYF. The CDR3 nucleotides are TGTGCCAGCAGTTCCCCGGGACTAGCCATAGATACGCAGTATTTT. The complete variable domain, with remaining parts taken from reference TRBV28 and TRBJ2-3, reads DVKVTQSSRYLVKRTGEKVFLECVQDMDHENMFWYRQDPGLGLRLIYFSYDVKMKEKGDIPEGYSVSREKKERFSLILESASTNQTSMYLCASSSPGLAIDTQYFGPGTRLTVL.